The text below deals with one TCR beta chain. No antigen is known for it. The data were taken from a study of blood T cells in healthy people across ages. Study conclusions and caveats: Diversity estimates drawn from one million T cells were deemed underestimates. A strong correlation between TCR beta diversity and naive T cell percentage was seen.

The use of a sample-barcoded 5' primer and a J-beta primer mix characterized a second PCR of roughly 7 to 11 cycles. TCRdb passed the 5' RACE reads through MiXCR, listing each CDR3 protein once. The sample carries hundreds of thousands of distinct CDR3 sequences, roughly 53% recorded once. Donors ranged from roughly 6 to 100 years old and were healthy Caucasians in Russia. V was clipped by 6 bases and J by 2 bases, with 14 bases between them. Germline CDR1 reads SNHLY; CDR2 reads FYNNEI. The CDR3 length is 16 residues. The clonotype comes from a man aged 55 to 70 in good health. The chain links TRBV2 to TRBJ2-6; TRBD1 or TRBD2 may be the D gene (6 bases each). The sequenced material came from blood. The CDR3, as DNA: TGTGCCAGCAGGGGTTTAAGGGGGGCTGGGGCCAACGTCCTGACTTTC. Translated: CASRGLRGAGANVLTF.